The sequence of this T cell receptor (beta chain) was determined in a study of T-cell memory formation after mild COVID-19. TCRdb called the 5' RACE reads again in MiXCR, with one record for every CDR3 protein. The profile shows 250,000 to 350,000 distinct CDR3 sequences, 16% of them singletons. The CDR3 covers 15 residues. J gave up 3 bases and V 6 bases, and 10 bases lay outside the gene matches. Per the germline V gene, CDR1 is DFQATT and CDR2 is SNEGSKA (reference sequence). The chain has TRBV20-1 and TRBJ2-1; 8 bases line up with TRBD2. Sequencing was performed on PBMCs or a T cell subset sorted from them (not recorded which). The sequence derives from a man between 18 and 35 years old who had mild COVID-19 (a few samples of this study predate the infection). Cell type and time point are not known. The CDR3 region is CSAEPQRGYYNEQFF. In DNA, the CDR3 is TGCAGTGCCGAGCCCCAGCGGGGGTACTACAATGAGCAGTTCTTC.